The 23 T cell receptor beta chains below were found in one sample sequenced in a study of control samples from healthy donors and cancer patients (dated by TCRdb to 2018 to 2021). Receptor amplification or capture employed the immunoSEQ multiplex PCR assay. This is the immuneACCESS table as TCRdb keeps it, with only in-frame sequences that have V and J called. A part of the clones is gone; compared with another copy, unresolved V genes explain less than half, and the rest is unexplained. The sample includes roughly 130,000 clones, with about nine tenths observed a single time. Approximately 2.7% of the sample is held by the ten biggest clonotypes. The specimen sequenced was blood. Receptor source: a man aged 18 to 30 in good health.

Only one count was recorded for this clone. Here the CDR3 reads CASTDTEGRAKGKLFF. The CDR3 DNA reads TGTGCCAGCACCGACACAGAGGGCAGGGCTAAAGGAAAACTGTTTTTT. The V gene is TRBV7-2, the J gene TRBJ1-4; D perhaps matches TRBD1 (5 bases). Trimming cost V 7 bases and J 10 bases, with 25 bases left between them. The CDR3 runs 16 residues. Germline CDR1 is SGHTA and CDR2 is FQGNSA.

The chain employs TRBV6-5 and TRBJ2-3; D is perhaps TRBD1 (5 bases). The CDR3 length is 14 residues. Germline V gives CDR1 MNHEY, CDR2 SVGAGI. V was pared by 8 bases and J by 4 bases, with 16 bases between. The CDR3 DNA sequence: TGTGCCAGCGCTCAGGCGACAGCGTCAGATACGCAGTATTTT. Translating gives CASAQATASDTQYF.

The chain uses TRBV19 and TRBJ2-1, with TRBD1 matching over 7 bases. After removal of 10 bases from V and 4 bases from J, the junction contained 10 bases not matched to a gene. This CDR3 has 14 residues. Germline V gene lookup returns CDR1 LNHDA and CDR2 SQIVND (reference sequence). The CDR3 nucleotides are TGTGCCACCGCGAGGAGACAGGGATACAATGAGCAGTTCTTC. Its protein is CATARRQGYNEQFF.

The chain combines TRBV11-3 with TRBJ1-2; D remains ambiguous. V was pared by 0 bases and J by 8 bases, with 7 bases between. Germline V gene data show CDR1 as SGHNT and CDR2 as YENEEA. This CDR3 spans 12 amino acids. The CDR3 nucleotides read TGTGCCAGCAGCTTAGACAGGAGCGGCTACACCTTC. Translation: CASSLDRSGYTF.

The chain is built from TRBV6-5 and TRBJ2-4; 9 bases are a match to TRBD2. Per the germline V gene, CDR1 is MNHEY and CDR2 is SVGAGI. The CDR3 has 14 residues. Trimming took 0 bases from V and 6 from J; bases not matched to a gene: 0. CDR3 sequence (DNA): TGTGCCAGCAGTTACTCGGGACTAGCAAACATTCAGTACTTC. Translated, it gives CASSYSGLANIQYF.

The J gene is TRBJ2-1, the V gene TRBV7-9; 7 nucleotides align to TRBD1. Germline V lookup: CDR1 SEHNR, CDR2 FQNEAQ (reference sequence). V was pared by 4 bases and J by 0 bases, with 9 bases of the junction left unmatched. The CDR3 runs to 17 residues. The CDR3 sequence: CASSSDRDMSSYNEQFF. The DNA of the CDR3 is TGTGCCAGCAGCTCCGACAGGGATATGAGCTCCTACAATGAGCAGTTCTTC.

This chain joins TRBV4-1 and TRBJ2-2; 9 bases fit TRBD1. After removal of 3 bases from V and 2 bases from J, the junction contained 1 base not matched to a gene. The germline V gene has CDR1 MGHRA and CDR2 YSYEKL. CDR3 length: 15 amino acids. The DNA of the CDR3 is TGCGCCAGCAGCCAGGGACAGGGCAACACCGGGGAGCTGTTTTTT. Protein sequence: CASSQGQGNTGELFF.

CDR3 sequence reads: CASSLVGSSYNEQFF. The CDR3 DNA sequence: TGTGCCAGCAGCTTAGTCGGGAGCTCCTACAATGAGCAGTTCTTC. The chain joins TRBV7-2 to TRBJ2-1; D possibly corresponds to TRBD2 (6 bases). The CDR3 is made up of 15 amino acids. Trimming removed 1 base from V and 0 bases from J, with 7 bases in between. CDR1 and CDR2 from the germline V gene are SGHTA and FQGNSA.

The rearrangement links TRBV7-8 to TRBJ2-3, with 9 bases fitting TRBD2. Germline lookup yields CDR1 SGHVS and CDR2 FQNEAQ. The CDR3 sequence is 15 residues long. The V and J ends lost 3 bases and 0 bases, in that order; junction bases with no gene match: 1. The CDR3: CASSFTSGSTDTQYF. In DNA, the CDR3 is TGTGCCAGCAGCTTTACTAGCGGGAGCACAGATACGCAGTATTTT. The whole variable domain, filled in from reference TRBV7-8 and TRBJ2-3, reads GAGVSQSPRYKVAKRGQDVALRCDPISGHVSLFWYQQALGQGPEFLTYFQNEAQLDKSGLPSDRFFAERPEGSVSTLKIQRTQQEDSAVYLCASSFTSGSTDTQYFGPGTRLTVL.

The chain joins TRBV9 to TRBJ2-5; D gene ambiguous. This CDR3 comprises 13 residues. CDR1 and CDR2 (germline): SGDLS, YYNGEE. The V end was cut by 1 base, the J end by 0 bases, with 4 bases between. CDR3: CASSVSYQETQYF. CDR3 DNA: TGTGCCAGCAGCGTATCCTACCAAGAGACCCAGTACTTC. Full variable domain (outside the CDR3, taken from reference TRBV9 and TRBJ2-5): DSGVTQTPKHLITATGQRVTLRCSPRSGDLSVYWYQQSLDQGLQFLIQYYNGEERAKGNILERFSAQQFPDLHSELNLSSLELGDSALYFCASSVSYQETQYFGPGTRLLVL.

This clone was detected a few times. This rearrangement joins TRBV2 to TRBJ2-5, with 11 bases matching TRBD2. The junction had 10 bases not matched to a gene; V was cut back by 6 bases and J by 4 bases. In germline, CDR1 is SNHLY, CDR2 FYNNEI. The CDR3 covers 16 residues. The CDR3: CASSQYETSGVETQYF. The CDR3 nucleotides read TGTGCCAGCAGCCAATACGAGACTAGCGGGGTAGAGACCCAGTACTTC. Together with reference TRBV2 and TRBJ2-5, the CDR3 gives the full variable domain: EPEVTQTPSHQVTQMGQEVILRCVPISNHLYFYWYRQILGQKVEFLVSFYNNEISEKSEIFDDQFSVERPDGSNFTLKIRSTKLEDSAMYFCASSQYETSGVETQYFGPGTRLLVL.

The rearrangement links TRBV12-3 or TRBV12-4 to TRBJ1-2; D remains unclear. V gave up 3 bases and J gave up 3 bases, with 8 bases separating them. CDR3 length equals 13 residues. The CDR3: CASSFHGDYGYTF. The CDR3 region has the DNA TGTGCCAGCAGTTTCCACGGAGACTATGGCTACACCTTC.

The chain employs TRBV9 and TRBJ1-5; no clear D gene. The germline V gene has CDR1 SGDLS and CDR2 YYNGEE. Between the trimmed V and J ends, which lost 0 bases and 7 bases, there was a span of 11 bases. The CDR3 length is 14 residues. The CDR3 loop is CASSVDAGGQPQHF. The DNA of the CDR3 is TGTGCCAGCAGCGTAGACGCTGGCGGGCAGCCCCAGCATTTT.

This rearrangement joins TRBV21-1 to TRBJ2-1. TRBV21-1 is a listed pseudogene. The length of the CDR3 is 16 residues. Here the CDR3 reads CASSKEALGPLREQFF. CDR3 DNA sequence: TGTGCCAGCAGCAAAGAGGCACTGGGACCCCTAAGGGAGCAGTTCTTC.

A single count supports this clone. The chain carries TRBV5-4 and TRBJ2-1; 11 positions match TRBD2. The length of the CDR3 is 15 residues. The V and J ends lost 2 bases and 9 bases, in that order; junction bases with no gene match: 7. The germline V gene has CDR1 SGHNT and CDR2 YYREEE (reference sequence). The CDR3 region has the DNA TGTGCCAGCAGCTTAGGGCTAGCGGGGGGTGGTGAGCAGTTCTTC. This translates into CASSLGLAGGGEQFF. The complete variable domain, with remaining parts taken from reference TRBV5-4 and TRBJ2-1, reads ETGVTQSPTHLIKTRGQQVTLRCSSQSGHNTVSWYQQALGQGPQFIFQYYREEENGRGNFPPRFSGLQFPNYSSELNVNALELDDSALYLCASSLGLAGGGEQFFGPGTRLTVL.

The chain recombines TRBV6-1 with TRBJ2-2; no definite D call. Trimming removed 2 bases from V and 0 bases from J, with 1 base in between. The germline V gene encodes CDR1 MNHNS and CDR2 SASEGT. The CDR3 is made up of 13 amino acids. In DNA, the CDR3 is TGTGCCAGCAGTGAAACGAACACCGGGGAGCTGTTTTTT. It translates to CASSETNTGELFF.

The gene calls are TRBV7-3 and TRBJ2-6, with 12 bases lining up with TRBD2. V lost 2 bases to trimming and J lost 2 bases; unmatched junction nucleotides: 7. CDR3 length: 19 amino acids. Germline values: CDR1 SGHTA, CDR2 FQGTGA. CDR3 residues: CASSLSTSGRRPGANVLTF. The CDR3 DNA reads TGTGCCAGCAGCTTATCGACTAGCGGGAGAAGGCCTGGGGCCAACGTCCTGACTTTC. Filled out from reference TRBV7-3 and TRBJ2-6, the complete variable domain reads GAGVSQTPSNKVTEKGKYVELRCDPISGHTALYWYRQSLGQGPEFLIYFQGTGAADDSGLPNDRFFAVRPEGSVSTLKIQRTERGDSAVYLCASSLSTSGRRPGANVLTFGAGSRLTVL.

The chain has TRBV28 and TRBJ1-6; the match to TRBD1 covers 8 bases. The V and J ends lost 4 bases and 6 bases, in that order; junction bases with no gene match: 5. This CDR3 spans 15 amino acids. Germline CDR1 and CDR2: MDHEN and SYDVKM. This CDR3 is CASSSDQGANSPLHF. Here the CDR3 DNA reads TGTGCCAGCAGTTCAGATCAGGGGGCTAATTCACCCCTCCACTTT.

This clone was counted a single time. The chain joins TRBV3-1 (or the pseudogene TRBV3-2) to TRBJ2-7, with D hard to call. V was cut by 7 bases and J by 2 bases, with 12 bases left in between. There are 13 residues in the CDR3. Germline CDR1 reads LGHDT; CDR2 reads YNNKEL (reference sequence). CDR3 nucleotide sequence: TGTGCCAGCAAGGCCGCTGGTGCCTACGAGCAGTACTTC. It encodes CASKAAGAYEQYF.

The sample holds one count of this clone. The chain employs TRBV18 and TRBJ2-1; TRBD1 agrees at 8 bases. The V segment lost 2 bases and the J segment 2 bases; nucleotides outside the gene matches: 5. There are 16 residues in the CDR3. Looked up from germline, CDR1 is KGHSH and CDR2 is LQKENI. The CDR3 region has the DNA TGTGCCAGCTCACCAACTCGACAGGGGACCTACAATGAGCAGTTCTTC. This translates into CASSPTRQGTYNEQFF.

This CDR3 is CASSQVGRLQGAKNIQYF. The CDR3 region has the DNA TGCGCCAGCAGCCAAGTGGGTCGATTACAGGGGGCCAAAAACATTCAGTACTTC. The genes are TRBV4-1 and TRBJ2-4; TRBD1 agrees at 7 bases. From germline, CDR1 is MGHRA and CDR2 YSYEKL. J gave up 1 base and V 1 base, and 10 bases lay outside the gene matches. There are 18 residues in the CDR3.

The V and J genes are TRBV29-1 and TRBJ1-2; unclear D gene. This CDR3 comprises 12 residues. Germline V lookup: CDR1 SQVTM, CDR2 ANQGSEA. The V end lost 6 bases, the J end lost 5 bases, and 13 bases lay between the germline ends. DNA for the CDR3: TGCAGCGTGGGATTTGACACGTATGGCTACACCTTC. Translating gives CSVGFDTYGYTF.

This chain links TRBV2 with TRBJ1-2, with 9 positions matching TRBD1. With 6 bases clipped from V and 8 bases from J, the junction kept 7 bases outside the gene matches. The CDR3 length is 13 residues. Per germline, CDR1 SNHLY and CDR2 FYNNEI. This CDR3 is CASSGQGPGGYTF. The CDR3 DNA sequence: TGTGCCAGCAGCGGACAGGGGCCGGGGGGCTACACCTTC.